This T cell receptor beta chain was recorded in a study of human T cells and chemical hapten exposure. Study-level points and caveats: The study found that PT1 expanded TCR counts correlated positively with patch test score.

In germline, CDR1 is LGHDT, CDR2 YNNKEL (reference sequence). J was trimmed by 6 bases and V by 2 bases; bases with no gene match: 9. The CDR3 covers 16 residues. MiXCR was run by TCRdb on the RACE reads, yielding one entry per CDR3 protein. The sample carries tens of thousands of distinct CDR3 sequences, more than 9% recorded once. Concerning this clonotype: Its antigen remains unidentified.

Described time point: patch test 2, 6 weeks after DPC sensitization. Treatment indicated: therapeutic diphenylcyclopropenone sensitization with weekly scalp DPC. The study extracted total RNA from unfractionated whole blood. The starting material was whole blood, obtained in connection with sensitization to the hapten diphenylcyclopropenone (DPC). This TCR was sampled from a woman younger than 45 with alopecia areata. Some clones in this sample may be carry-over from other donors' samples. This rearrangement joins TRBV3-1 to TRBJ2-3; the match to TRBD1 covers 9 bases. DNA for the CDR3: TGTGCCAGCAGCCAAAGCAGGACAGGGGTGGTGGATACGCAGTATTTT. It encodes CASSQSRTGVVDTQYF.